This T cell receptor beta chain was identified in a study of vaccination effects on CD4 cells after COVID-19. The study's findings and limits: Relatively few convalescent patients took part in the study, which had no early post-infection timepoints. Cross-reaction with common cold coronaviruses was seen in only 1 of 255 vaccine-induced clones from healthy vaccinees.

Profiling relied on immunoSEQ multiplex PCR, and the TCRdb table lists in-frame clones only, not all of them. The sample lists approximately 44,000 clones, 77% occurring once. Worth noting for this clone: Its antigen is not identified.

Between the trimmed V and J ends, which lost 2 bases and 5 bases, there was a span of 13 bases. Germline V lookup: CDR1 SGHRS, CDR2 YFSETQ. This CDR3 region has 14 residues. Peptide-pool stimulation followed by sequencing identified expanded antigen-specific CD4+ clonotypes in the ViraFEST assay. Following an approximately ten-day culture, CD4+ T cells were purified. Vaccine recipients lacked prior SARS-CoV-2 infection and had negative nucleocapsid antibodies. Culturing of about 2 million PBMC per well took place with about 9.4 IU/ml IL-2 and approximately 10 ug/ml peptides. This material consisted of CD4+ T cells from PBMCs cultured with HCoV-NL63 spike peptides, taken before COVID-19 vaccination. The V and J genes are TRBV5-1 and TRBJ2-5, with D perhaps being TRBD1 or TRBD2 (6 bases each). This clonotype was obtained from a human donor who received a COVID-19 vaccine. The CDR3 is CASSFGGGEETQYF. The CDR3 DNA sequence: TGCGCCAGCAGCTTCGGGGGCGGGGAGGAGACCCAGTACTTC.